Listed below are T cell receptor beta chains from one sample, sequenced in a study of T-cell reconstitution after alpha-beta-depleted transplantation in children. TCRdb called the PCR reads again in MiXCR, with one record for every CDR3 protein. Of roughly 250,000 distinct CDR3 sequences listed, roughly 7.7% are singletons. This material consisted of PBMCs, mostly from graft donor cells, taken 180 days after TCRalphabeta/CD19-depleted stem cell transplant. The receptors were sampled from a male patient younger than 18 who had a stem cell transplant for acute lymphoblastic leukemia, so the T cells may come from the graft donor. The CDR3 runs from the conserved cysteine through the conserved F or W. The D gene is left open where the match is weak. Not all rows give a size; the values are once, few, many and, for expanded clones, a class.

size,J,V,D,DNA,CDR3
many,TRBJ2-3,TRBV20-1,.,TGCAGTGCTAGTTTCGTAGCGGGCACAGATACGCAGTATTTT,CSASFVAGTDTQYF
many,TRBJ2-3,TRBV6-5,.,TGTGCCAGCAGCCACCGGAGGGTAGAGACAGATACGCAGTATTTT,CASSHRRVETDTQYF
many,TRBJ2-1,TRBV9,.,TGTGCCAGCAGCTCCCCCGGTCCTGAGCAGTTCTTC,CASSSPGPEQFF
many,TRBJ2-3,TRBV10-3,TRBD2,TGTGCCATCAGTGAGCCTAGCGGAGTACGAGATACGCAGTATTTT,CAISEPSGVRDTQYF
many,TRBJ2-1,TRBV16,TRBD2,TGTGCCAGCAGCCAACGGGACTACCTTTTCAATGAGCAGTTCTTC,CASSQRDYLFNEQFF
many,TRBJ1-2,TRBV20-1,.,TGCAGTGCTAGGGGGGTTGCTAACTATGGCTACACCTTC,CSARGVANYGYTF
many,TRBJ2-7,TRBV2,TRBD1,TGTGCCAGCAGTACTGGGACAGGGTACTACGAGCAGTACTTC,CASSTGTGYYEQYF
many,TRBJ2-7,TRBV7-6,.,TGTGCCAGCAGCTGGGCAGGTCCCTACTACGAGCAGTACTTC,CASSWAGPYYEQYF
many,TRBJ2-2,TRBV7-9,.,TGTGTTTCGCGCTGGGACTCCTACACCGGGGAGCTGTTTTTT,CVSRWDSYTGELFF
many,TRBJ2-7,TRBV7-6,TRBD2,TGTGCCAGCAGCTTAGGGGGGACTAGCGGGAGGATGTACGAGCAGTACTTC,CASSLGGTSGRMYEQYF
many,TRBJ2-1,TRBV3-1,.,TGTGCCAGCAGCCAAACGGAGTGGGTAAACAATGAGCAGTTCTTC,CASSQTEWVNNEQFF
many,TRBJ2-7,TRBV20-1,.,TGCAGTGCTTCCTTAGTGTACGAGCAGTACTTC,CSASLVYEQYF
many,TRBJ2-7,TRBV6-1,.,TGTGCCAGCGTGCGGAGCGGATCCTACGAGCAGTACTTC,CASVRSGSYEQYF
many,TRBJ2-7,TRBV15,TRBD1,TGTGCCACCAGCAGAGACGGACAGGGGGGTAGGTACGAGCAGTACTTC,CATSRDGQGGRYEQYF
many,TRBJ2-1,TRBV10-3,TRBD2,TGTGCCATCAGTGTGGCGGGGGGGGGCTACAATGAGCAGTTCTTC,CAISVAGGGYNEQFF
many,TRBJ2-7,TRBV7-9,TRBD1,TGTGCCAGCAGCTTCTCCGGGACAGGGCTAGAGCAGTACTTC,CASSFSGTGLEQYF
.,TRBJ2-7,TRBV28,.,TGTGCCAGCAGTGGGCCCCCGACACTCCTCCTGGGCTACGAGCAGTACTTC,CASSGPPTLLLGYEQYF
many,TRBJ2-1,TRBV6-1,.,TGTGCCAGCAGCGGACTTAGCTCCTACAATGAGCAGTTCTTC,CASSGLSSYNEQFF
many,TRBJ1-1,TRBV12-3/TRBV12-4,.,TGTGCCAGCAGAGAAGGCCCCCTCGTAAACCCTGAAGCTTTCTTT,CASREGPLVNPEAFF
many,TRBJ1-1,TRBV6-5,TRBD1,TGTGCCAGCAGGGGGACAGGGTCGGGGGGAACTGAAGCTTTCTTT,CASRGTGSGGTEAFF
few,TRBJ2-1,TRBV12-3/TRBV12-4,TRBD2,TGTGCCAGCAGGAAACCGGGACTAGCGGGAGTGAGGGTCAATGAGCAGTTCTTC,CASRKPGLAGVRVNEQFF
many,TRBJ2-7,TRBV4-1,.,TGCGCCAGCAGCCACCCAGGGGGACTGGTATACGAGCAGTACTTC,CASSHPGGLVYEQYF
many,TRBJ2-3,TRBV7-9,.,TGTGCCAGCAGCTTAGCCTCAGACTCTAGCACAGATACGCAGTATTTT,CASSLASDSSTDTQYF
many,TRBJ2-7,TRBV12-3/TRBV12-4,.,TGTGCCAGCAGTTTAGGCGGGACCGCCTACGAGCAGTACTTC,CASSLGGTAYEQYF
many,TRBJ1-1,TRBV20-1,.,TGCAGTGCTAAACAAGCCGGGACTGAGAACACTGAAGCTTTCTTT,CSAKQAGTENTEAFF
many,TRBJ2-5,TRBV3-1,TRBD2,TGTGCCAGCAGCCAAGGAAACGGGAGGGAGTGGGAGACCCAGTACTTC,CASSQGNGREWETQYF
many,TRBJ2-3,TRBV12-3/TRBV12-4,TRBD2,TGTGCCAGCAGTCTTGGGGGTAGCGGGAGTGCAGATACGCAGTATTTT,CASSLGGSGSADTQYF
many,TRBJ2-5,TRBV5-1,.,TGCGCCAGCAGACGGGACAATCAAGAGACCCAGTACTTC,CASRRDNQETQYF
many,TRBJ2-1,TRBV7-2,.,TGTGCCAGCAGCGTCCGGGACCTACTCTACAATGAGCAGTTCTTC,CASSVRDLLYNEQFF
many,TRBJ1-2,TRBV5-1,TRBD1,TGCGCCAGCAGCACGGGACAGCCCGGGGATGGCTACACCTTC,CASSTGQPGDGYTF
many,TRBJ2-1,TRBV7-2,.,TGTGCCAGCAGCTTGACCAGCTACAATGAGCAGTTCTTC,CASSLTSYNEQFF
many,TRBJ1-6,TRBV12-3/TRBV12-4,.,TGTGCCAGCAGTTTTGGATCCTTTTTAAATTCACCCCTCCACTTT,CASSFGSFLNSPLHF
many,TRBJ1-1,TRBV5-1,.,TGCGCCACCAGCCCGGGACTGCAGAACACTGAAGCTTTCTTT,CATSPGLQNTEAFF
many,TRBJ2-3,TRBV11-2,TRBD1,TGTGCCAGCAGCCCGGACAGGACTGTGACAGATACGCAGTATTTT,CASSPDRTVTDTQYF
.,TRBJ2-3,TRBV20-1,.,TGCAGTGTTTCAGACTCCACAGATACGCAGTATTTT,CSVSDSTDTQYF
.,TRBJ1-2,TRBV6-2/TRBV6-3,TRBD1,TGTGCCAGCAATACGTGGGACAGATCCGACTATGGCTACACCTTC,CASNTWDRSDYGYTF
many,TRBJ2-3,TRBV10-3,.,TGTGCCATCAGTGAGTCCGCAGGAGAGATCACAGATACGCAGTATTTT,CAISESAGEITDTQYF
many,TRBJ2-4,TRBV3-2,.,TGTGCCAGCAGCCCAACACCCGGGACTATTCTAGCCAAAAACATTCAGTACTTC,CASSPTPGTILAKNIQYF
many,TRBJ1-1,TRBV29-1,.,TGCAGCGTTGATAGGGGTGGTTTGACTGAAGCTTTCTTT,CSVDRGGLTEAFF
.,TRBJ2-7,TRBV19,.,TGTGCCAGTAGTATCGGAGGGGTCGAGCAGTACTTC,CASSIGGVEQYF
many,TRBJ2-7,TRBV3-1,TRBD1,TGTGCCAGCAGCCGACCCGAGCCCAGGGGGACCTACGAGCAGTACTTC,CASSRPEPRGTYEQYF
many,TRBJ1-1,TRBV25-1,.,TGTGCCAGCAGTGAAGACGGTTTGAACACTGAAGCTTTCTTT,CASSEDGLNTEAFF
many,TRBJ1-1,TRBV28,.,TGTGCCAGCAGTTTCGTCAGGGACACTGAAGCTTTCTTT,CASSFVRDTEAFF
many,TRBJ2-7,TRBV9,TRBD2,TGTGCCAGCAGCGTAGATCCCGGGGGGGTAGGGGAGCAGTACTTC,CASSVDPGGVGEQYF